These 13 T cell receptor beta chains originate from one sample sequenced in a study of shared clonotypes between healthy human individuals. TCRdb's copy holds only in-frame clones and misses some; the assay was immunoSEQ multiplex PCR. Among roughly 2.4 million clones, roughly 95% were seen once, and the ten largest hold roughly 0.13%. What was sequenced was naive CD4+ T cells sorted from blood. Subset defined: CD45RA+ positively selected. These receptor sequences come from a man younger than 35 in good health.

The chain is built from TRBV10-3 and TRBJ2-7; 8 bases map to TRBD1. V lost 8 bases to trimming and J lost 4 bases; unmatched junction nucleotides: 7. Germline CDR1 is ENHRY and CDR2 is SYGVKD. This CDR3 is 13 amino acids long. Here the CDR3 reads CAIARDRGYEQYF. The CDR3 bases are TGTGCCATCGCGCGCGACAGGGGTTACGAGCAGTACTTC.

V usage is TRBV30 and J usage is TRBJ1-2; D remains unclear. Trimming removed 0 bases from V and 3 bases from J, with 11 bases in between. The CDR3 length is 14 residues. CDR1 is GTSNPN, CDR2 SVGIG, per germline (reference sequence). CDR3 sequence (DNA): TGTGCCTGGAGTGTACAAAGGGTATACTATGGCTACACCTTC. Translation: CAWSVQRVYYGYTF.

In this sample, this clone turned up once. The chain joins TRBV6-1 to TRBJ2-3, with TRBD1 matching over 7 bases. This CDR3 comprises 14 residues. Germline V CDR1 and CDR2: MNHNS, SASEGT. The ends lost 6 bases at V and 6 bases at J; junction bases unmatched: 9. CDR3 residues: CASRPTGTWDTQYF. The CDR3 coding sequence is TGTGCCAGCAGACCGACAGGGACATGGGATACGCAGTATTTT.

The chain recombines TRBV10-2 with TRBJ1-5; the D gene is possibly TRBD1 (6 bases). Germline-derived CDR1 and CDR2 are WSHSY and SAAADI. This CDR3 is built from 15 residues. Trimming took off 6 bases at V and 3 bases at J, with 15 bases between the two ends. The CDR3 sequence: CASRSQGTFNQPQHF. CDR3 DNA: TGCGCCAGCAGGTCACAGGGAACGTTCAATCAGCCCCAGCATTTT.

The genes are TRBV7-2 and TRBJ2-3; weak D call: TRBD1 (5 bases). Germline assignment: CDR1 SGHTA and CDR2 FQGNSA. CDR3 length: 16 residues. Trimming removed 6 bases from V and 2 bases from J, with 18 bases in between. The CDR3 loop reads CASRIPGFTTTDTQYF. The CDR3 DNA reads TGTGCCAGCAGGATCCCAGGGTTTACCACCACAGATACGCAGTATTTT.

V usage is TRBV5-4 and J usage is TRBJ2-5, with D perhaps matching TRBD1 (5 bases). Trimming removed 4 bases at V and 0 bases at J, with 13 bases between. There are 15 residues in the CDR3. Germline loops: CDR1 SGHNT, CDR2 YYREEE (reference sequence). The CDR3 sequence is CASSPLDKYQETQYF. CDR3 nucleotide sequence: TGTGCCAGCAGCCCGTTGGACAAGTACCAAGAGACCCAGTACTTC.

This CDR3 reads CAISDQDLNTGELFF. In DNA form, the CDR3 reads TGTGCCATCAGTGATCAGGATTTGAACACCGGGGAGCTGTTTTTT. The chain recombines TRBV10-3 with TRBJ2-2; D is uncertain. V lost 3 bases and J lost 1, with 9 bases in between. The germline V gene encodes CDR1 ENHRY and CDR2 SYGVKD. The CDR3 sequence is 15 residues long.

This sequence joins TRBV10-3 and TRBJ2-6, with 10 positions matching TRBD1. This CDR3 comprises 18 residues. Germline V gene lookup returns CDR1 ENHRY and CDR2 SYGVKD. The V and J ends lost 3 bases and 4 bases, in that order; junction bases with no gene match: 9. In DNA form, the CDR3 reads TGTGCCATCAGTGAACCGGGACAGGGGATTGCGGGGGCCAACGTCCTGACTTTC. Translation gives CAISEPGQGIAGANVLTF.

This clone was counted once. This chain uses TRBV5-1 with TRBJ2-7; 8 bases line up with TRBD2. From germline, CDR1 is SGHRS and CDR2 YFSETQ. The CDR3 is made up of 15 amino acids. Trimming at V came to 7 bases and at J to 3 bases, leaving 12 bases not matched to a gene. CDR3 sequence reads: CASRTGGPADYEQYF. The DNA of the CDR3 is TGCGCCAGCCGGACGGGGGGGCCCGCCGACTACGAGCAGTACTTC.

V gene TRBV4-1 combines with J gene TRBJ2-3; D perhaps matches TRBD1 (5 bases). V lost 8 bases and J lost 2, with 17 bases in between. The CDR3 length is 15 residues. Germline assignment: CDR1 MGHRA and CDR2 YSYEKL. The CDR3 DNA reads as TGCGCCAGCTCAGGGCGCAGGTCCCTCACAGATACGCAGTATTTT. Translated: CASSGRRSLTDTQYF.

V usage is TRBV6-1 and J usage is TRBJ1-6; 7 bases align to TRBD1. Trimming took 4 bases from V and 9 from J; bases not matched to a gene: 6. The CDR3 extends over 14 amino acids. In germline, CDR1 is MNHNS, CDR2 SASEGT. CDR3: CASSGAGGGSPLHF. For the CDR3, the DNA is TGTGCCAGCAGTGGGGCAGGGGGAGGTTCACCCCTCCACTTT.

The chain uses TRBV30 and TRBJ1-1, with D unclear. V gave up 2 bases and J gave up 1 base, with 11 bases separating them. The CDR3 has 14 amino acids. Germline CDR1 and CDR2: GTSNPN and SVGIG (reference sequence). CDR3 sequence: CAWSIGPRNTEAFF. The CDR3 nucleotides read TGTGCCTGGAGTATAGGCCCCCGGAACACTGAAGCTTTCTTT.

The V call is TRBV19, the J call TRBJ2-6, with D tentatively TRBD2 (5 bases). The CDR3 is 15 residues long. Germline values: CDR1 LNHDA, CDR2 SQIVND (reference sequence). V was shortened by 5 bases and J by 4 bases, with 12 bases between the two germline ends. CDR3 loop: CASSPPASGANVLTF. As DNA, the CDR3 is TGTGCCAGTAGTCCACCGGCTAGCGGGGCCAACGTCCTGACTTTC.